This paragraph reports one TCR beta chain. This entry comes from a study of blood T cell repertoires in COVID-19. For the study at large: The origin of the acute and convalescent COVID-19 samples was the United States, Italy and Spain. The analysed material was cDNA or gDNA that came from T cells, B-cell-depleted T cells, or PBMCs.

The protocol was immunoSEQ multiplex PCR, while the TCRdb copy is restricted to in-frame clones and leaves out a portion. This sample has about 130,000 clones, with roughly 88% found just once. The sequence was collected from a woman aged 80 or older with acute or convalescent COVID-19. Sequencing was carried out using peripheral blood.

DNA of the CDR3: TGTGCCAGCAGCCCATCCCCAGCGGGAGGAGATACGCAGTATTTT. As protein: CASSPSPAGGDTQYF. The J gene is TRBJ2-3, the V gene TRBV9, with 9 nucleotides matching TRBD2. Trimming took 4 bases from V and 5 from J; bases not matched to a gene: 8. Germline V gene sequence: CDR1 SGDLS, CDR2 YYNGEE. The CDR3 runs to 15 residues. Combining the CDR3 with reference TRBV9 and TRBJ2-3 gives the whole variable domain DSGVTQTPKHLITATGQRVTLRCSPRSGDLSVYWYQQSLDQGLQFLIQYYNGEERAKGNILERFSAQQFPDLHSELNLSSLELGDSALYFCASSPSPAGGDTQYFGPGTRLTVL.